The T cell receptor beta chain under discussion was sequenced for a study of CXCR3-negative and CXCR3-positive naive CD8 T cells. The libraries of TRB cDNA were constructed through 5' RACE using UMI labels. TCRdb re-called the 5' RACE reads and gives one entry per CDR3 protein, without DNA. The ten top clones account for less than 0.55%, within a sample of 100,000 to 150,000 distinct CDR3 sequences. Germline V lookup: CDR1 WSHSY, CDR2 SAAADI. The CDR3 totals 16 residues. Triplicates of over 250,000 cells were sorted from each CD8+ T cell subset. The chain uses TRBV10-2 and TRBJ2-3; TCRdb proposes TRBD1, but this gene call is untestable without DNA. Specimen: naive CXCR3- CD8+ T cells from blood. Subset given: CD45RO-CCR7+CD27+CD95- naive CD8+ T cells lacking CXCR3 (TNR3-). The TCR was taken from a human donor in good health. Some clones in this sample may be carry-over from other donors' samples. Here the CDR3 reads CASLGTGGLRTDTQYF.